Below, 21 T cell receptor beta chains from the same sample are listed, as sequenced in a study of technical replicates of blood from several donors. Assay used: immunoSEQ multiplex PCR; TCRdb lists only in-frame clones, some missing. Of about 71,000 clones in the sample, more than 90% are singletons; the top ten hold 0.41%. Specimen: T cells isolated from PBMCs. Every receptor here comes from a human donor in good health.

The chain has TRBV7-8 and TRBJ1-3; D possibly corresponds to TRBD1 (6 bases). Germline V CDR1 and CDR2: SGHVS, FQNEAQ. The CDR3 has 15 amino acids. V lost 2 bases and J lost 4, with 12 bases in between. CDR3 nucleotides: TGTGCCAGCAGCTTATACAGGGTAGCGGGAAACACCATATATTTT. It specifies CASSLYRVAGNTIYF.

V and J are TRBV7-6 and TRBJ2-7; 7 bases are shared with TRBD1. Germline values: CDR1 SGHVS, CDR2 FNYEAQ. The trim removed 5 bases at V and 4 bases at J, leaving 5 bases unmatched. The CDR3 loop spans 13 amino acids. As DNA, the CDR3 is TGTGCCAGCAGCCCGGAGACAGGGTACGAGCAGTACTTC. Residues: CASSPETGYEQYF.

The V call is TRBV6-1, the J call TRBJ1-5; 8 bases match TRBD1. Trimming cost V 8 bases and J 6 bases; bases outside gene matches: 6. CDR1 is MNHNS, CDR2 SASEGT, per germline. CDR3 length equals 13 residues. In nucleotides, the CDR3 is TGTGCCAGCTTACGACAGGGGACTCAGCCCCAGCATTTT. Its protein is CASLRQGTQPQHF.

This clone was detected only a few times. The chain employs TRBV19 and TRBJ1-1; D remains unclear. Germline-derived CDR1 and CDR2 are LNHDA and SQIVND (reference sequence). V dropped 7 bases and J dropped 0 bases, with 12 bases sitting between them. The CDR3 length is 14 residues. CDR3 in DNA: TGTGCCAGTATCTCGGTTTCCTTGAACACTGAAGCTTTCTTT. It specifies CASISVSLNTEAFF.

The chain is built from TRBV13 and TRBJ1-3; tentative D call: TRBD1 (5 bases). V was trimmed by 6 bases and J by 0 bases, leaving 9 bases between them. The germline V gene has CDR1 PRHDT and CDR2 FYEKMQ (reference sequence). The CDR3 runs to 14 residues. The CDR3 sequence: CASRGTGSGNTIYF. The CDR3 DNA reads TGTGCCAGCAGGGGTACAGGCTCTGGAAACACCATATATTTT.

V gene TRBV6-5 combines with J gene TRBJ1-2; TRBD1 aligns across 7 bases. The CDR3 sequence is 14 residues long. Germline assignment: CDR1 MNHEY and CDR2 SVGAGI. After removal of 5 bases from V and 1 base from J, the junction contained 4 bases not matched to a gene. The CDR3 sequence: CASSRDSLNYGYTF. CDR3 DNA sequence: TGTGCCAGCAGTCGGGACAGCCTTAACTATGGCTACACCTTC.

The rearrangement links TRBV4-1 to TRBJ2-3; D is perhaps TRBD2 (5 bases). The length of the CDR3 is 17 residues. Germline loops: CDR1 MGHRA, CDR2 YSYEKL. V was clipped by 0 bases and J by 0 bases, with 13 bases between them. The CDR3 DNA reads TGCGCCAGCAGCCAAGAGATAACTAGTCGCAGCACAGATACGCAGTATTTT. Translation gives CASSQEITSRSTDTQYF.

The chain joins TRBV6-6 to TRBJ1-5; the D gene is possibly TRBD1 (6 bases). V dropped 2 bases and J dropped 9 bases, with 17 bases sitting between them. The CDR3 consists of 15 residues. Germline assignment: CDR1 MNHNY and CDR2 SVGAGI (reference sequence). The CDR3 loop reads CASSYTQGTFGPQHF. The DNA for the CDR3 is TGTGCCAGCAGTTACACACAGGGAACCTTTGGGCCCCAGCATTTT.

The V and J genes are TRBV27 and TRBJ2-6; tentative D call: TRBD2 (5 bases). The CDR3 runs 19 residues. The germline V gene encodes CDR1 MNHEY and CDR2 SMNVEV (reference sequence). Trimming stripped 3 bases from V and 0 bases from J, with 18 bases between. In DNA, the CDR3 is TGTGCCAGCAGTTTTGGGTCTGAACGGGGAAGCTCTGGGGCCAACGTCCTGACTTTC. Amino acids: CASSFGSERGSSGANVLTF.

The chain combines TRBV10-1 with TRBJ1-1, with D tentatively TRBD1 (6 bases). CDR3 length: 15 amino acids. Germline assignment: CDR1 WNHNN and CDR2 SYGVQD (reference sequence). V was trimmed by 3 bases and J by 5 bases, leaving 16 bases between them. DNA of the CDR3: TGCGCCAGCAGTGAAATGACAGGTGAATGGACTGAAGCTTTCTTT. Translation: CASSEMTGEWTEAFF.

CDR3: CAAGTGTSYEQYF. CDR3 nucleotide sequence: TGTGCCGCCGGGACTGGGACTTCCTACGAGCAGTACTTC. The rearrangement joins TRBV30 to TRBJ2-7; D is perhaps TRBD2 (6 bases). V dropped 8 bases and J dropped 1 base, with 15 bases sitting between them. CDR1 is GTSNPN and CDR2 is SVGIG in the germline V gene (reference sequence). The CDR3 runs 13 residues.

V is TRBV7-2 and J is TRBJ2-7; 10 bases agree with TRBD2. V dropped 2 bases and J dropped 3; count of bases not matched to a gene: 1. This CDR3 region has 14 residues. Germline CDR1 is SGHTA and CDR2 is FQGNSA. For the CDR3, the DNA is TGTGCCAGCAGCTTACTAGCGGGAGACTACGAGCAGTACTTC. It translates to CASSLLAGDYEQYF.

The gene calls are TRBV28 and TRBJ2-1, with 7 bases aligning to TRBD2. Unmatched junction bases numbered 6, after V lost 3 bases and J lost 4 bases. CDR1 is MDHEN and CDR2 is SYDVKM in the germline V gene. This CDR3 has 15 residues. The CDR3 coding sequence is TGTGCCAGCAGTTTGAGCGGGACCTTTTACAATGAGCAGTTCTTC. Translating gives CASSLSGTFYNEQFF. Full variable domain (missing parts from reference TRBV28 and TRBJ2-1): DVKVTQSSRYLVKRTGEKVFLECVQDMDHENMFWYRQDPGLGLRLIYFSYDVKMKEKGDIPEGYSVSREKKERFSLILESASTNQTSMYLCASSLSGTFYNEQFFGPGTRLTVL.

This chain joins TRBV4-2 and TRBJ1-1; the match to TRBD1 covers 7 bases. Germline V gene data show CDR1 as LGHNA and CDR2 as YNFKEQ. The CDR3 totals 17 residues. J gave up 4 bases and V 0 bases, and 11 bases lay outside the gene matches. The DNA for the CDR3 is TGTGCCAGCAGCCAAGACGTCTATATGCAGGGGGTCACTGAAGCTTTCTTT. It specifies CASSQDVYMQGVTEAFF.

This chain links TRBV28 with TRBJ1-2; tentatively, D is TRBD1 (5 bases). V was cut by 4 bases and J by 4 bases, with 7 bases left in between. Germline-derived CDR1 and CDR2 are MDHEN and SYDVKM. The CDR3 runs to 12 residues. The CDR3, as DNA: TGTGCCAGCAGTTCAGGGATCTATGGCTACACCTTC. Its protein is CASSSGIYGYTF.

The chain joins TRBV6-6 to TRBJ1-5, with 9 bases aligning to TRBD1. Germline V gene sequence: CDR1 MNHNY, CDR2 SVGAGI (reference sequence). The V segment lost 8 bases and the J segment 6 bases; nucleotides outside the gene matches: 11. This CDR3 region has 15 residues. The CDR3 sequence: CASRVTGGTTQPQHF. CDR3 sequence (DNA): TGTGCCAGCCGAGTGACAGGGGGGACGACTCAGCCCCAGCATTTT.

The gene calls are TRBV4-3 and TRBJ2-7; 11 positions agree with TRBD2. The CDR3 loop spans 16 amino acids. After removal of 4 bases from V and 0 bases from J, the junction contained 5 bases not matched to a gene. CDR1 and CDR2 from the germline V gene are LGHNA and YSLEER. CDR3 in amino acids: CASSPETSGNSYEQYF. In nucleotides, the CDR3 is TGCGCCAGCAGCCCGGAGACTAGCGGGAACTCCTACGAGCAGTACTTC.

This chain connects TRBV9 to TRBJ2-1; D is unclear. The CDR3 runs 11 residues. V was clipped by 0 bases and J by 9 bases, with 4 bases between them. Germline V gives CDR1 SGDLS, CDR2 YYNGEE. The CDR3 DNA is TGTGCCAGCAGCGTAGACAGTGAGCAGTTCTTC. Translating it yields CASSVDSEQFF.

The chain uses TRBV18 and TRBJ1-4, with D perhaps matching TRBD1 (6 bases). The length of the CDR3 is 17 residues. Trimming removed 3 bases from V and 0 bases from J, with 14 bases in between. CDR1 and CDR2 from the germline V gene are KGHSH and LQKENI. The DNA of the CDR3 is TGTGCCAGCTCACCGACCACAGGGAGTGCAACTAATGAAAAACTGTTTTTT. This encodes CASSPTTGSATNEKLFF.

This chain joins TRBV2 and TRBJ2-7, with TRBD2 identical over 7 bases. V gave up 7 bases and J gave up 5 bases; unmatched junction bases: 8. The V gene's germline CDR1 is SNHLY and CDR2 FYNNEI. The CDR3 totals 13 residues. This chain's CDR3 is CASTPGGVNEQYF. In nucleotides, the CDR3 is TGTGCCAGCACCCCGGGAGGAGTGAACGAGCAGTACTTC.

About this clone: The sample carries other DNA sequences with the same CDR3. The chain joins TRBV7-3 to TRBJ2-1, with unresolved D. This CDR3 is built from 12 residues. Germline V gene sequence: CDR1 SGHTA, CDR2 FQGTGA. V was clipped by 4 bases and J by 6 bases, with 7 bases between them. CDR3 nucleotide sequence: TGTGCCAGCAGCTCCAACTCCAATGAGCAGTTCTTC. Its translation: CASSSNSNEQFF.